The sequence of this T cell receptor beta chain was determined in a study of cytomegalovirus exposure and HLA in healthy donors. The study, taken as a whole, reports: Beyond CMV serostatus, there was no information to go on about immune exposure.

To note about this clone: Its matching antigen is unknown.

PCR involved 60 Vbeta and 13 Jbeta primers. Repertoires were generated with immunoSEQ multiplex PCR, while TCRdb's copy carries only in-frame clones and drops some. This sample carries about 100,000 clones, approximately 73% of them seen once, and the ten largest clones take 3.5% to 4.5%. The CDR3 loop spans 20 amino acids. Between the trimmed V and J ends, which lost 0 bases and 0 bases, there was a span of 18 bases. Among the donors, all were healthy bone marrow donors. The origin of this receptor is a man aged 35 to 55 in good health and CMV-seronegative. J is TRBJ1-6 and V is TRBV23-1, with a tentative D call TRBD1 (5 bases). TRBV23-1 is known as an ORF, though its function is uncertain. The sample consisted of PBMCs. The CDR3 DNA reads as TGCGCCAGCAGTCAATCGAACCCGCACCTGGACAACTCCTATAATTCACCCCTCCACTTT. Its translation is CASSQSNPHLDNSYNSPLHF.